The entry below gives a single T cell receptor (beta chain) sequence along with its context. This clonotype was observed many times. Its antigen is not yet known. It has no much larger one-base neighbor in the sample; base qualities were not kept. This entry belongs to a study of T cells in Graves' hyperthyroidism and ophthalmopathy (dated by TCRdb to about 2019). Concerning the study at large: Peripheral blood samples were taken at the time of initial diagnosis, prior to any treatment. TCR V-J signatures able to tell the groups apart were searched for in a discovery cohort of some 100 patients, of whom approximately 40 had Graves' ophthalmopathy and more than 55 had stable Graves' hyperthyroidism. Prospective prediction of ophthalmopathy was tested in an independent validation cohort of 18 to 20 hyperthyroidism patients and 17 patients who later progressed to ophthalmopathy. The roughly 94 discovery patients were randomly split 7:3 into training and test sets. In six Graves' hyperthyroidism patients, the study also compared T-cell repertoires from thyroid tissue with T-cell repertoires from blood. Following sampling, methimazole starting at 30 mg daily was given to hyperthyroidism patients, and high-dose intravenous methylprednisolone was given to ophthalmopathy patients. The paper reports TCR Vbeta CDR3 sequencing of roughly 140 peripheral blood samples: 43 ophthalmopathy, under 80 hyperthyroidism and approximately 17 progressor patients. Results and caveats for the whole study, not just this receptor: A 13 V-J signature model separated ophthalmopathy from stable hyperthyroidism, with around 88% sensitivity and 81.08% specificity in cross-validation and 80%/75% in testing. Sample size was not statistically predetermined, and blinding of investigators to group allocation was not performed. In validation, progression to ophthalmopathy was predicted by the model with 55% to 71% sensitivity and 72.22% specificity, a median of approximately 6.5 months before onset. Most expanded thyroid clonotypes (frequency above 0.001) were also detected in blood, suggesting blood repertoires may reflect thyroid immune responses.

The hyperthyroidism patients were between 18 and 65 years old and newly diagnosed, with a disease duration of less than 2 months. Any patient with an uncontrolled infection, another autoimmune disease, pregnancy or lactation was excluded. Diagnoses relied on clinical symptoms, serum thyroxine and TRAb, thyroid ultrasound and orbital computed tomography. Blood from progressor patients was drawn when they were first diagnosed with hyperthyroidism, before any ophthalmopathy symptoms appeared. Ficoll-Paque density gradient centrifugation was used to isolate PBMCs from 10 ml of fresh peripheral blood. Progressor patients were initially diagnosed with Graves' hyperthyroidism and developed ophthalmopathy during follow-up. Total RNA was extracted with Trizol reagent, and quality was checked on an Agilent 2100 Bioanalyzer. The TCR beta CDR3 regions were amplified from the RNA transcripts. The TCR CDR3 was subjected to a first round of RT-PCR using the HTBI primer set and the Qiagen OneStep RT-PCR kit. A second multiplex PCR round built the libraries, followed by size selection and purification. Sequencing of the libraries was done on an Illumina HiSeq2000 using paired-end 100 bp reads. The paper's processing steps were these. SOAPnuke was used to process the raw data, with reads discarded if the reads contained adapters or uncalled bases, had a mean Phred below 15, or lacked an exact constant-primer or identifier match. COPE v1.2.5 was used to merge high-quality paired reads, and clonotypes were defined as unique nucleotide sequences. Clonotypes were aligned to IMGT TRBV, TRBD and TRBJ reference segments using MiTCR v1.1. The analysis was restricted to V-J combinations with a frequency above 0.0001, which together covered 99.2% of the repertoires. The TCS score was defined as the ratio of F50 (clonal expansion) to E x V (chaos), calculated using BLOSUM62-based TCRdist between CDR3 peptides within each V-J. Welch's t-statistics and random forest reduced 450 to 600 V-J features to 13, which were used in a naive Bayes classifier (R e1071). The public reads were reprocessed in TCRdb via fastp at Q25 and MiXCR, keeping in-frame beta chains. Under each unique CDR3 protein, matching rows form one entry showing the most common genes and DNA. V and J calls and clone size were set by TCRdb, not the authors. Across this sample there are around 300,000 distinct CDR3 sequences, with more than 10% seen only once. Almost 8% of the sample goes to the ten largest clones.

From its cysteine to its phenylalanine, the CDR3 spans 16 amino acids. Only the CDR3 portion is preserved as DNA: 48 bases, with reading frame beginning at the first base. The germline V and J ends show losses of 2 bases and 2 bases respectively, and no gene match explains 7 bases of the junction. The rearranged chain carries TRBV12-3 or TRBV12-4 and TRBJ2-3, with TRBD1 identical over 7 junction bases. The sample was blood. The receptor comes from a woman aged 25 to 39 with Graves' hyperthyroidism that later progressed to Graves' ophthalmopathy. The CDR3 region reads CASSLQGVVFTDTQYF. The nucleotides read TGTGCCAGCAGTTTACAGGGGGTTGTCTTCACAGATACGCAGTATTTT.